The source of this TCR beta chain is a study of blood T cell repertoires in COVID-19 (dated by TCRdb to 2018 to 2021). In terms of the full investigation: Samples covering the acute and convalescent phases of COVID-19 were provided by collaborators in the United States, Italy and Spain. A de-identified subject ID, COVID-19 status, age in years and sex were almost always included in the sample metadata. Deeply sampled blood TCRbeta repertoires from subjects exposed to, actively infected with, or recovered from COVID-19 were included in the dataset. The prospective study material was composed of cDNA or gDNA derived from T cells, B-cell-depleted T cells, or PBMCs. HLA class I and class II types, where available, came from metadata supplied by the sample provider rather than from assay-based typing. Samples came from the ongoing ImmuneRACE study (first 160 participants) plus 1,254 subjects from 6 global collaborators. The repertoires were released in a freely available public database meant as a resource for research on the immune response to SARS-CoV-2. On the study overall, not on this receptor specifically: How much clinical and demographic metadata was included differed by source and by participant, and the metadata was provided uncurated.

Whole blood was collected in K2EDTA tubes by collaborating institutions according to the institutions' own protocols. For TCRbeta analysis, collaborators shipped samples as frozen whole blood, isolated PBMCs, or DNA extracted from either of those sample types. TCRbeta CDR3 regions were amplified from genomic DNA by means of the immunoSEQ Assay, a bias-controlled multiplex PCR. Regarding the original processing steps: Nucleated cell counts per sample were estimated from amplification of reference gene primers within the assay. To quantify the absolute abundance of each unique TCRbeta CDR3 rearrangement, sequence reads were collapsed and filtered. Productive Simpson clonality was computed per sample as the square root of Simpson's diversity index over productive rearrangements. The table comes from immuneACCESS by way of TCRdb, which keeps in-frame sequences with V and J called. Part of the clones is missing from these tables; in studies checked, under half for an unresolved V gene and the rest for unknown reasons. V, J and clone size are those of that table, while D and trimming were read from the DNA. The sample data list some 130,000 clones, and 87% of these were observed just once. The biggest ten clones account for approximately 3.6% of the sample.

Trimming accounts for 7 bases at V and 6 bases at J, while the number of junction bases matched to no gene is 7. The CDR3 goes from the cysteine to the phenylalanine over 14 residues. Of the read, only the CDR3 DNA is kept; its 42 bases are in frame from base 1. CDR1 and CDR2, per the germline V gene, are MNHEY and SVGAGI. To note about this clone: Its target antigen remains unknown. Per-nucleotide qualities are absent, and no much larger clonotype sits a single base away.

The sequence links TRBV6-5 to TRBJ1-3; TRBD1 aligns with 9 central bases. The receptor was isolated from a woman aged 55-70 years with acute or convalescent COVID-19. The sequenced sample consisted of peripheral blood. The CDR3 protein: CASKITGGKNTIYF. The DNA reads TGTGCCAGCAAGATCACAGGGGGCAAAAACACCATATATTTT.